This T cell receptor beta chain was sequenced for a study of T cell clones after liver transplantation. Findings and limits, study-wide: Donor-reactive sequences fell more than third party-reactive ones, suggesting partial deletion. Graft donor-reactive T cells may have migrated into the graft rather than being deleted. In two subjects, few donor cells limited the measurable donor-reactive repertoire. Circulating graft-donor-reactive CD4 TCRbeta sequences fell significantly post-transplant in most of the 8 subjects.

Method: immunoSEQ multiplex PCR; TCRdb's copy keeps in-frame clones and lacks some. Altogether under 20,000 clones are present, 80% being singletons, with the ten largest covering approximately 35%. CDR3 length: 13 amino acids. The germline gives CDR1 SEHNR, CDR2 FQNEAQ (reference sequence). Trimming took off 5 bases at V and 4 bases at J, with 11 bases between the two ends. Note on this clone: Its specificity is unknown.

The specimen was CD8+ T cells from blood, collected around 48 months after liver transplant. The rearrangement uses TRBV7-9 and TRBJ1-2, with D perhaps TRBD1 (5 bases). This sequence was found in a human patient who received a liver transplant. Some T cells may have originated in the graft donor. CDR3 region: CASSTGTAYGYTF. As DNA, the CDR3 is TGTGCCAGCAGCACCGGGACGGCCTATGGCTACACCTTC. Variable domain in full (rest from reference TRBV7-9 and TRBJ1-2): DTGVSQNPRHKITKRGQNVTFRCDPISEHNRLYWYRQTLGQGPEFLTYFQNEAQLEKSRLLSDRFSAERPKGSFSTLEIQRTEQGDSAMYLCASSTGTAYGYTFGSGTRLTVV.